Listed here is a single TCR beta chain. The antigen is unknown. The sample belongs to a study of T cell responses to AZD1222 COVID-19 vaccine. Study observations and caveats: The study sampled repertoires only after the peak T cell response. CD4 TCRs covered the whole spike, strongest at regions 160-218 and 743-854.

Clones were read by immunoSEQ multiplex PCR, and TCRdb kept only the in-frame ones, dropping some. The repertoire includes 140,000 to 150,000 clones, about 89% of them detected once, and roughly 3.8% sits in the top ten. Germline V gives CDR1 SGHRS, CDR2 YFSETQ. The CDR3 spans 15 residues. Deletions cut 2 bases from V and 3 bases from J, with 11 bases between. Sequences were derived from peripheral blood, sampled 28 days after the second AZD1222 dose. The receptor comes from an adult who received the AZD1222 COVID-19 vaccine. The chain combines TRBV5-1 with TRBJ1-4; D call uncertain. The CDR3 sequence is CASSLGVGANEKLFF. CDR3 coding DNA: TGCGCCAGCAGCTTAGGAGTTGGTGCTAATGAAAAACTGTTTTTT.